Each of the 10 T cell receptor beta chains below was sequenced from the same sample in a study of CD8 T cells in ankylosing spondylitis. Study-level findings and limits: Seemingly distinctive of ankylosing spondylitis blood was a TCR beta motif formed by eight highly homologous variants.

TCRdb reprocessed the 5' RACE reads via MiXCR and lists one record per CDR3 protein. The sample shows about 220,000 distinct CDR3 sequences, approximately 20% of them seen only once. No antigen has been identified for these receptors. Sequencing was done on a sample of blood, either unsorted or a sorted T cell fraction (not recorded which). Receptors were obtained from a male donor with ankylosing spondylitis.

The chain links TRBV25-1 to TRBJ1-1; D remains unclear. Trimming pared 7 bases from V and 0 bases from J, leaving 9 bases between. Germline-derived CDR1 and CDR2 are MGHDK and SYGVNS. The CDR3 contains 13 residues. The CDR3 loop reads CASTPGMNTEAFF. CDR3 sequence (DNA): TGTGCCAGCACTCCCGGAATGAACACTGAAGCTTTCTTT.

The sample holds many counts of this clonotype. V and J are TRBV7-6 and TRBJ2-4, with D possibly being TRBD1 or TRBD2 (6 bases each). The CDR3 totals 16 residues. Germline V CDR1 and CDR2: SGHVS, FNYEAQ. Trimming removed 0 bases at V and 6 bases at J, with 15 bases between. This chain's CDR3 is CASSLAAEGDGNIQYF. The DNA for the CDR3 is TGTGCCAGCAGCTTAGCAGCGGAGGGGGATGGAAACATTCAGTACTTC.

V is TRBV5-6 and J is TRBJ2-1; 9 positions agree with TRBD2. The CDR3 runs 15 residues. The J segment lost 4 bases and the V segment lost 2 bases, leaving 4 bases of the junction unmatched. Looked up from germline, CDR1 is SGHDT and CDR2 is YYEEEE. The CDR3 DNA reads TGTGCCAGCAGCTTAGCGGGGGGAATATACAATGAGCAGTTCTTC. Its translation: CASSLAGGIYNEQFF. The full variable domain, its missing parts supplied by reference TRBV5-6 and TRBJ2-1, is DAGVTQSPTHLIKTRGQQVTLRCSPKSGHDTVSWYQQALGQGPQFIFQYYEEEERQRGNFPDRFSGHQFPNYSSELNVNALLLGDSALYLCASSLAGGIYNEQFFGPGTRLTVL.

This clonotype was counted a few times. The chain links TRBV27 to TRBJ2-1; D not resolved. The ends were cut back, 6 bases at V and 1 base at J, with 4 bases in the middle. The CDR3 consists of 12 residues. CDR1 and CDR2 from the germline V gene are MNHEY and SMNVEV (reference sequence). CDR3 region: CASSGSYNEQFF. The CDR3, as DNA: TGTGCCAGCAGCGGTTCCTACAATGAGCAGTTCTTC.

Only a few counts were recorded for this clonotype. The chain is built from TRBV30 and TRBJ2-1; tentatively, D is TRBD1 or TRBD2 (5 bases each). Germline values: CDR1 GTSNPN, CDR2 SVGIG (reference sequence). This CDR3 comprises 15 residues. Trimming cost V 0 bases and J 8 bases, with 17 bases left between them. CDR3 sequence reads: CAWSVQAEALDEQFF. For the CDR3, the DNA is TGTGCCTGGAGTGTACAGGCGGAGGCCCTCGATGAGCAGTTCTTC.

This clonotype was detected a few times. The CDR3 protein is CASTQGLGDYNEQFF. For the CDR3, the DNA is TGCGCCAGCACCCAGGGGTTAGGGGATTACAATGAGCAGTTCTTC. V usage is TRBV5-1 and J usage is TRBJ2-1, with D maybe TRBD1 (6 bases). Germline CDR1 SGHRS, CDR2 YFSETQ. Trimming took 6 bases from V and 4 from J, leaving 17 bases between them. CDR3 length: 15 amino acids.

This clonotype was counted a few times. The chain uses TRBV29-1 and TRBJ2-7; TRBD2 aligns across 7 bases. Germline-derived CDR1 and CDR2 are SQVTM and ANQGSEA. This CDR3 is built from 14 residues. V shed 1 base and J 0 bases; nucleotides not matched to a gene: 3. CDR3 region: CSVEGGGSSYEQYF. The CDR3 region has the DNA TGCAGCGTTGAAGGGGGCGGGAGCTCCTACGAGCAGTACTTC.

CDR3 in DNA: TGTGCCAGCAGCCGTGAGGACTCCTACGAGCAGTACTTC. The encoded protein is CASSREDSYEQYF. This chain links TRBV7-6 with TRBJ2-7; D is uncertain. This CDR3 has 13 residues. The germline CDR1 and CDR2 sequences are SGHVS and FNYEAQ. The ends were cut back, 5 bases at V and 0 bases at J, with 8 bases in the middle.

The chain employs TRBV7-8 and TRBJ2-7; no definite D call. V was cut by 3 bases and J by 6 bases, with 21 bases left in between. Germline V lookup: CDR1 SGHVS, CDR2 FQNEAQ. This CDR3 contains 16 residues. The CDR3 DNA reads as TGTGCCAGCAGCTTTGATTCCTCAATCAATCCTATCGAGCAGTACTTC. Its translation is CASSFDSSINPIEQYF.

This clonotype was detected only a few times. This chain links TRBV5-1 with TRBJ2-3, with D perhaps TRBD1 (6 bases). The V gene's germline CDR1 is SGHRS and CDR2 YFSETQ. The CDR3 length is 16 residues. Trimming cost V 4 bases and J 0 bases, with 15 bases left between them. CDR3: CASSQPRTESTDTQYF. CDR3 sequence (DNA): TGCGCCAGCAGCCAGCCAAGGACAGAGAGCACAGATACGCAGTATTTT.